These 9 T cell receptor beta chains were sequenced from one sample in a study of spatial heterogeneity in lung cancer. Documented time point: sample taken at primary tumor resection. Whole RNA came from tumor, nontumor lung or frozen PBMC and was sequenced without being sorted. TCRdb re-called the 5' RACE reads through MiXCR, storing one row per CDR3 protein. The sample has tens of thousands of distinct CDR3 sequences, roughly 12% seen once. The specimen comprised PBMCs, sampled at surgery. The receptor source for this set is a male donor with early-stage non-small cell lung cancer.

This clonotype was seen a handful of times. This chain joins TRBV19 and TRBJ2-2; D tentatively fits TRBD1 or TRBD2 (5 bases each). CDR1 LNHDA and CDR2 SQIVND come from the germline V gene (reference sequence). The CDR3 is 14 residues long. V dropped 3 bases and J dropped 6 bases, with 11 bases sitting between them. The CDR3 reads CASSISGRPGELFF. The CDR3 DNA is TGTGCCAGTAGTATTTCGGGACGCCCCGGGGAGCTGTTTTTT.

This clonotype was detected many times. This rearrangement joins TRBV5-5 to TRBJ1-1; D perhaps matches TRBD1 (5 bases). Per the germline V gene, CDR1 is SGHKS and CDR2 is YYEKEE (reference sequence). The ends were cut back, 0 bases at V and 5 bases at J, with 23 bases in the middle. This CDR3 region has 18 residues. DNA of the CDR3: TGTGCCAGCAGCTTGGGTTTGCAGGGCGCCATAAAGGAAACTGAAGCTTTCTTT. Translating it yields CASSLGLQGAIKETEAFF.

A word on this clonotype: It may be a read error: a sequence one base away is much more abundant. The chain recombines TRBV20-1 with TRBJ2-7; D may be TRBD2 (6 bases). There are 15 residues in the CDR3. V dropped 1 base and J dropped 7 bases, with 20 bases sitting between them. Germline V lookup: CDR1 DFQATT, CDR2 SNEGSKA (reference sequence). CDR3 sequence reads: CSARVAVGSSNEQYF. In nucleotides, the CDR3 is TGCAGTGCTAGAGTGGCTGTCGGGAGTAGTAATGAGCAGTACTTC.

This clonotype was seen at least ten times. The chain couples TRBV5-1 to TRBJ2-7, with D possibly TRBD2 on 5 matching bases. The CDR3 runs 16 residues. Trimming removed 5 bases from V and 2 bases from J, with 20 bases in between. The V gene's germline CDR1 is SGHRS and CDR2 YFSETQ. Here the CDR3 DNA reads TGCGCCAGCAGTCAAGGAGGTCGGTTCCAAGCCTACGAGCAGTACTTC. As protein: CASSQGGRFQAYEQYF.

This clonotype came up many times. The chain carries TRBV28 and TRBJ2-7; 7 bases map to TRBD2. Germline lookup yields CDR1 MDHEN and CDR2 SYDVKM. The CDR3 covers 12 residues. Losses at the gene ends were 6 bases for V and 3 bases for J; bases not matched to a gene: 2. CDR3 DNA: TGTGCCAGCAGACTAGCGAGCTACGAGCAGTACTTC. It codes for CASRLASYEQYF.

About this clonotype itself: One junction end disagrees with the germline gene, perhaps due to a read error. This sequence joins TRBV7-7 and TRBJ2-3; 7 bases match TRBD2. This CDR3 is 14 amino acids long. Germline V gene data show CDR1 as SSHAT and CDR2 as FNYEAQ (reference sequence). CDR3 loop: CASSRDYGADTQYF. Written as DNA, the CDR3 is TGTGCTAGCAGTCGGGACTACGGCGCAGATACGCAGTATTTT. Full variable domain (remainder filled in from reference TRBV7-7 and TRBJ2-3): GAGVSQSPRYKVTKRGQDVTLRCDPISSHATLYWYQQALGQGPEFLTYFNYEAQPDKSGLPSDRFSAERPEGSISTLTIQRTEQRDSAMYRCASSRDYGADTQYFGPGTRLTVL.

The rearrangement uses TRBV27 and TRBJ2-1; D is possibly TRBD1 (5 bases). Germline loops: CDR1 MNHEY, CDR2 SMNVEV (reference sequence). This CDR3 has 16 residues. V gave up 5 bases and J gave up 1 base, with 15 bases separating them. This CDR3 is CASSTPAGPSYNEQFF. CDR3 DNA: TGTGCCAGCAGTACCCCGGCAGGGCCTTCCTACAATGAGCAGTTCTTC.

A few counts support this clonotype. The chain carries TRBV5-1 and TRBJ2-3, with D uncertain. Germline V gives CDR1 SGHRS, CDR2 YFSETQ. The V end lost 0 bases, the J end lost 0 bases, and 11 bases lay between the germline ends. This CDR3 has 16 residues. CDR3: CASSLVGYKSTDTQYF. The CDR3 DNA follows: TGCGCCAGCAGCTTGGTCGGCTACAAGAGCACAGATACGCAGTATTTT.

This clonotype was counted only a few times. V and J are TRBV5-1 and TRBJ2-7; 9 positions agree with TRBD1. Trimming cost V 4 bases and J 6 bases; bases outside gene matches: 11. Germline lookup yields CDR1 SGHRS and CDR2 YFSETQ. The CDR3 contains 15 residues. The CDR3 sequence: CASSPGTGRAAEQYF. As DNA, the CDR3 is TGCGCCAGCAGCCCCGGGACAGGGCGCGCAGCCGAGCAGTACTTC.